The rows below give T cell receptor beta chains drawn from one sample of a study of T cells in Graves' hyperthyroidism and ophthalmopathy. TCRdb used MiXCR to reprocess the multiplex PCR reads, holding one entry per CDR3 protein. Of some 490,000 distinct CDR3 sequences listed, 20% to 25% are singletons. Material: blood. These TCRs come from a woman between 65 and 79 years old with Graves' ophthalmopathy. The CDR3 runs from the conserved cysteine through the conserved F or W. A D gene is named only where the DNA matches it firmly. For some rows the clone size is stated as once, few or many, or as a class when expanded; others skip it.

v_call: TRBV7-2; j_call: TRBJ1-4; d_call: -; clone_size: once; cdr3_nt: TGTGCCAGCAGCTTAGGAGGGACAAGGAATGAAAAACTGTTTTTT; cdr3_aa: CASSLGGTRNEKLFF
v_call: TRBV28; j_call: TRBJ2-7; d_call: TRBD2; clone_size: many; cdr3_nt: TGTGCCAGCAGCCGGAGGACTAGCGGGTATCGGGACGAGCAGTACTTC; cdr3_aa: CASSRRTSGYRDEQYF
v_call: TRBV29-1; j_call: TRBJ2-2; d_call: -; clone_size: -; cdr3_nt: TGCAGCGTTGCAGGGCATGCGAACACCGGGGAGCTGTTTTTT; cdr3_aa: CSVAGHANTGELFF
v_call: TRBV30; j_call: TRBJ2-1; d_call: -; clone_size: few; cdr3_nt: TGTGCCTGGAAACTAGGAAACTACAATGAGCAGTTCTTC; cdr3_aa: CAWKLGNYNEQFF
v_call: TRBV20-1; j_call: TRBJ2-5; d_call: -; clone_size: few; cdr3_nt: TGCAGTGCTAGATCGGGCAGGAGGGCCCAAGAGACCCAGTACTTC; cdr3_aa: CSARSGRRAQETQYF
v_call: TRBV28; j_call: TRBJ2-7; d_call: TRBD1; clone_size: many; cdr3_nt: TGTGCCAGCAGCCCCTACCGGACAGGGGGCTCCTACGAGCAGTACTTC; cdr3_aa: CASSPYRTGGSYEQYF
v_call: TRBV12-3/TRBV12-4; j_call: TRBJ2-1; d_call: -; clone_size: many; cdr3_nt: TGTGCCAGCAGTTCCCTGGCGGCTAGCAGTAGAAGCTCCTACAATGAGCAGTTCTTC; cdr3_aa: CASSSLAASSRSSYNEQFF
v_call: TRBV6-1; j_call: TRBJ2-7; d_call: TRBD2; clone_size: -; cdr3_nt: TGTGCCAGCAGTGAAACCCTAGCGGGAGGGTTCTACGAGCAGTACTTC; cdr3_aa: CASSETLAGGFYEQYF
v_call: TRBV10-3; j_call: TRBJ2-2; d_call: -; clone_size: -; cdr3_nt: TGTGCCATCAGTGAGTCGTCGGGAAAGAACACCGGGGAGCTGTTTTTT; cdr3_aa: CAISESSGKNTGELFF
v_call: TRBV6-1; j_call: TRBJ2-3; d_call: TRBD2; clone_size: -; cdr3_nt: TGTGCCAGCAGCCTCGGGGGGGTAGATACGCAGTATTTT; cdr3_aa: CASSLGGVDTQYF
v_call: TRBV5-1; j_call: TRBJ2-2; d_call: -; clone_size: few; cdr3_nt: TGCGCCAGCAGTCCTGACAGGTTTAGCGGGGAGCTGTTTTTT; cdr3_aa: CASSPDRFSGELFF
v_call: TRBV4-3; j_call: TRBJ2-7; d_call: -; clone_size: -; cdr3_nt: TGCGCCAGCAGCCAAGATCTTACAGGCACCCCCTACGAGCAGTACTTC; cdr3_aa: CASSQDLTGTPYEQYF
v_call: TRBV27; j_call: TRBJ2-1; d_call: TRBD2; clone_size: few; cdr3_nt: TGTGCCAGCAGTTTAGAAAGACTAGCGGGTTACAATGAGCAGTTCTTC; cdr3_aa: CASSLERLAGYNEQFF
v_call: TRBV12-3/TRBV12-4; j_call: TRBJ1-1; d_call: -; clone_size: many; cdr3_nt: TGTGCCAGCAGCTCCTCGACAAGGAACACTGAAGCTTTCTTT; cdr3_aa: CASSSSTRNTEAFF
v_call: TRBV11-3; j_call: TRBJ2-7; d_call: TRBD1; clone_size: -; cdr3_nt: TGTGCCAGCAGCTTAGCCGAGACAGGGGATTTCGGGAACGAGCAGTACTTC; cdr3_aa: CASSLAETGDFGNEQYF
v_call: TRBV28; j_call: TRBJ1-5; d_call: -; clone_size: few; cdr3_nt: TGTGCCAGCTATTCACCTGGGGGGCAGCCCCAGCATTTT; cdr3_aa: CASYSPGGQPQHF
v_call: TRBV6-1; j_call: TRBJ2-7; d_call: -; clone_size: many; cdr3_nt: TGTGCCAGCAGCCGCTCGACAACCTACGAGCAGTACTTC; cdr3_aa: CASSRSTTYEQYF
v_call: TRBV7-8; j_call: TRBJ2-5; d_call: -; clone_size: -; cdr3_nt: TGTGCCAGCAGCTTAATGGGGATCCAAGAGACCCAGTACTTC; cdr3_aa: CASSLMGIQETQYF
v_call: TRBV7-9; j_call: TRBJ1-1; d_call: -; clone_size: -; cdr3_nt: TGTGCCAGCAGCATAGATGGGCAGATGAACACTGAAGCTTTGTTT; cdr3_aa: CASSIDGQMNTEALF
v_call: TRBV20-1; j_call: TRBJ2-7; d_call: TRBD2; clone_size: few; cdr3_nt: TGCAGTGCTAGACCCGGTGTAGCGGGAGGACACGAGCAGTACTTC; cdr3_aa: CSARPGVAGGHEQYF
v_call: TRBV6-2/TRBV6-3; j_call: TRBJ2-5; d_call: -; clone_size: -; cdr3_nt: TGTGCCAGCAGTTACTCGAATTGGGAGACCCAGTACTTC; cdr3_aa: CASSYSNWETQYF
v_call: TRBV5-1; j_call: TRBJ1-6; d_call: -; clone_size: -; cdr3_nt: TGCGCCAGCAGCTCCGAGGGAGGGTGGAATTCACCCCTCCACTTT; cdr3_aa: CASSSEGGWNSPLHF
v_call: TRBV7-2; j_call: TRBJ2-2; d_call: -; clone_size: many; cdr3_nt: TGTGCCAGCAGCCCCGCGGGCTGGGTGAACACCGGGGAGCTGTTTTTT; cdr3_aa: CASSPAGWVNTGELFF
v_call: TRBV12-3/TRBV12-4; j_call: TRBJ2-3; d_call: -; clone_size: -; cdr3_nt: TGTGCCAGCAGTTGGGGGATTGGGCAGTATTTT; cdr3_aa: CASSWGIGQYF
v_call: TRBV10-3; j_call: TRBJ1-1; d_call: -; clone_size: few; cdr3_nt: TGTGCCATCAGTGTTGCAGGGGAGGAGAACACTGAAGCTTTCTTT; cdr3_aa: CAISVAGEENTEAFF
v_call: TRBV9; j_call: TRBJ2-2; d_call: TRBD1; clone_size: -; cdr3_nt: TGTGCCAGCAGCGTACGCGGGACAGGGGGCGCGGGCACCGGGGAGCTGTTTTTT; cdr3_aa: CASSVRGTGGAGTGELFF
v_call: TRBV9; j_call: TRBJ1-3; d_call: -; clone_size: -; cdr3_nt: TGTGCCAGCGGCGCTCAGAGCTCTGGAAACACCATATATTTT; cdr3_aa: CASGAQSSGNTIYF
v_call: TRBV11-2; j_call: TRBJ2-5; d_call: -; clone_size: many; cdr3_nt: TGTGCCAGCAGCTTAGGCCACCGAGGGGAGACCCAGTACTTC; cdr3_aa: CASSLGHRGETQYF
v_call: TRBV20-1; j_call: TRBJ1-5; d_call: TRBD1; clone_size: -; cdr3_nt: TGCAGTGCGCGGGACAGGGTGATGGGGCCCCAGCATTTT; cdr3_aa: CSARDRVMGPQHF
v_call: TRBV3-1; j_call: TRBJ2-3; d_call: -; clone_size: -; cdr3_nt: TGTGCCAGCAGCCAAGCGGGCAGGAGCACAGATACGCAGTATTTT; cdr3_aa: CASSQAGRSTDTQYF
v_call: TRBV3-1; j_call: TRBJ2-7; d_call: TRBD2; clone_size: -; cdr3_nt: TGTGCCAGCAGCTTAGACTTTGGGACTAGCCTCTACGAGCAGTACTTC; cdr3_aa: CASSLDFGTSLYEQYF
v_call: TRBV6-1; j_call: TRBJ1-5; d_call: TRBD1; clone_size: -; cdr3_nt: TGTGCCAGCAGAAGACAGGGGAGTGAGCCCCAGCATTTT; cdr3_aa: CASRRQGSEPQHF
v_call: TRBV20-1; j_call: TRBJ2-7; d_call: -; clone_size: -; cdr3_nt: TGCAGTGCTAGTAAAGGGCGGGCTTCCTACGAGCAGTACTTC; cdr3_aa: CSASKGRASYEQYF
v_call: TRBV6-1; j_call: TRBJ1-2; d_call: -; clone_size: -; cdr3_nt: TGTGCCAGCAGTGAAGCTCACCAAGGTGGCTACACCTTC; cdr3_aa: CASSEAHQGGYTF
v_call: TRBV30; j_call: TRBJ2-3; d_call: TRBD2; clone_size: few; cdr3_nt: TGTGCCTGGGGGGGAGGGACCACATCCACAGATACGCAGTATTTT; cdr3_aa: CAWGGGTTSTDTQYF
v_call: TRBV6-1; j_call: TRBJ2-2; d_call: -; clone_size: few; cdr3_nt: TGTGCCAGCAGTGAATTATGGAACACCGGGGAGCTGTTTTTT; cdr3_aa: CASSELWNTGELFF
v_call: TRBV15; j_call: TRBJ1-4; d_call: -; clone_size: -; cdr3_nt: TGTGCCACCAGCAGAGATGGGAGGGGGAATGAAAAACTGTTTTTT; cdr3_aa: CATSRDGRGNEKLFF
v_call: TRBV12-3/TRBV12-4; j_call: TRBJ2-7; d_call: TRBD2; clone_size: many; cdr3_nt: TGTGCCAGCAGTCGTCTAGCGGTCTCCTACGAGCAGTACTTC; cdr3_aa: CASSRLAVSYEQYF
v_call: TRBV24-1; j_call: TRBJ2-7; d_call: -; clone_size: few; cdr3_nt: TGTGCCACCAGTGACCCTCACAACGAGCAGTACTTC; cdr3_aa: CATSDPHNEQYF
v_call: TRBV30; j_call: TRBJ1-2; d_call: -; clone_size: -; cdr3_nt: TGTGCTGGCCCCGGGCCGATTAACTATGGCTACACCTTC; cdr3_aa: CAGPGPINYGYTF
v_call: TRBV11-2; j_call: TRBJ2-1; d_call: TRBD2; clone_size: few; cdr3_nt: TGTGCCAGCAGCCAATTCCCGGGACTAAATCCCAATGAGCAGTTCTTC; cdr3_aa: CASSQFPGLNPNEQFF
v_call: TRBV3-1; j_call: TRBJ2-1; d_call: -; clone_size: -; cdr3_nt: TGTGCCAGCAGCCAAGGGGCTAGCAGCTACAATGAGCAGTTCTTC; cdr3_aa: CASSQGASSYNEQFF
v_call: TRBV10-2; j_call: TRBJ2-5; d_call: TRBD2; clone_size: -; cdr3_nt: TGCGCCAGCAGTGATCGGGCCCTAGCGGACCAAGAGACCCAGTACTTC; cdr3_aa: CASSDRALADQETQYF
v_call: TRBV6-2/TRBV6-3; j_call: TRBJ2-7; d_call: TRBD2; clone_size: many; cdr3_nt: TGTGCCAGCAGTTACCGGGCTAGCGGGAGGCCCCTCTCCTACGAGCAGTACTTC; cdr3_aa: CASSYRASGRPLSYEQYF
v_call: TRBV2; j_call: TRBJ2-1; d_call: -; clone_size: few; cdr3_nt: TGTGCCAGCAGTATGAACTCCCCGCCCTACAATGAGCAGTTCTTC; cdr3_aa: CASSMNSPPYNEQFF
v_call: TRBV2; j_call: TRBJ1-2; d_call: -; clone_size: many; cdr3_nt: TGTGCCAGCAGTTTTAGACAGGCCGTCGTCGGCTACACCTTC; cdr3_aa: CASSFRQAVVGYTF
v_call: TRBV24-1; j_call: TRBJ2-3; d_call: TRBD2; clone_size: -; cdr3_nt: TGTGCCACCAGTGATTTGGGACTAGCGGGAGTAGATACGCAGTATTTT; cdr3_aa: CATSDLGLAGVDTQYF